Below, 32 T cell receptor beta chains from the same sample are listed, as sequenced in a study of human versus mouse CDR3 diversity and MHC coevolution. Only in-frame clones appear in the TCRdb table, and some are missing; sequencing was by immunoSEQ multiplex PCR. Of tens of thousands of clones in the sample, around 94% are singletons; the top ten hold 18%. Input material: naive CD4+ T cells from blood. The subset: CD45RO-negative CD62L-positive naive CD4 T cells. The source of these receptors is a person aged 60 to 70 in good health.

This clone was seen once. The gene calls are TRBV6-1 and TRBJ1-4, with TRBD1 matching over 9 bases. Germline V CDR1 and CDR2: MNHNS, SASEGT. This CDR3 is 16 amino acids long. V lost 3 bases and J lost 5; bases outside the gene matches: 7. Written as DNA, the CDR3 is TGTGCCAGCAGTGATGAAGTAGACAGGGGGAATGAAAAACTGTTTTTT. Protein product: CASSDEVDRGNEKLFF.

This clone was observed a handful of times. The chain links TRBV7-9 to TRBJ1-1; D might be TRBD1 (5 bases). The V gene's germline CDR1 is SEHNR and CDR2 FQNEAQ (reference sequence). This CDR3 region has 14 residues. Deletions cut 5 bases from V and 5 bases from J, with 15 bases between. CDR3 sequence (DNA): TGTGCCAGCAGCCCTGGGACTCGGGGGACTGAAGCTTTCTTT. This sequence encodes CASSPGTRGTEAFF. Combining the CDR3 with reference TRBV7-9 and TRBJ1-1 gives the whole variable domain DTGVSQNPRHKITKRGQNVTFRCDPISEHNRLYWYRQTLGQGPEFLTYFQNEAQLEKSRLLSDRFSAERPKGSFSTLEIQRTEQGDSAMYLCASSPGTRGTEAFFGQGTRLTVV.

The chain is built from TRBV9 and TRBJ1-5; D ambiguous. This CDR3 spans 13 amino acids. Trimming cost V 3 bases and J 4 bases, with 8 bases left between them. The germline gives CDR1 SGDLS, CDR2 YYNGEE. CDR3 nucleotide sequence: TGTGCCAGCAGCGCCCGAACAAATCAGCCCCAGCATTTT. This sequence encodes CASSARTNQPQHF.

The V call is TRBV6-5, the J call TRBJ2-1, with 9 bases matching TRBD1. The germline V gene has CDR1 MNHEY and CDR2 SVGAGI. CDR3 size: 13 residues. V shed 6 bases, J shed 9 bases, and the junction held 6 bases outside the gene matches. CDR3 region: CASRLTGGGEQFF. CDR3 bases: TGTGCCAGCAGGCTTACAGGGGGCGGTGAGCAGTTCTTC.

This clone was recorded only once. CDR3 protein: CASSLAGTSGTNEQFF. The CDR3 nucleotides read TGTGCCAGCAGCTTAGCCGGGACTAGCGGGACCAATGAGCAGTTCTTC. The chain links TRBV7-7 to TRBJ2-1; 13 bases are a match to TRBD2. This CDR3 contains 16 residues. Trimming cost V 0 bases and J 6 bases; bases outside gene matches: 2. In germline, CDR1 is SSHAT, CDR2 FNYEAQ (reference sequence).

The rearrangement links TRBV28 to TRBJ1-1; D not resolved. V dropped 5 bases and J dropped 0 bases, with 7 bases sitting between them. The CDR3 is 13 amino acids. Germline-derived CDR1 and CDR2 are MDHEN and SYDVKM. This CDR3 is CASSPAVNTEAFF. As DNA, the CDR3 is TGTGCCAGCAGTCCCGCGGTGAACACTGAAGCTTTCTTT.

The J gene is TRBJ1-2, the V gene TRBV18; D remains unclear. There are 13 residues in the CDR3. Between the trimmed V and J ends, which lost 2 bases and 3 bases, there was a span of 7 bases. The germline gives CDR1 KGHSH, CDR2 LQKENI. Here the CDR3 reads CASSPGIHYGYTF. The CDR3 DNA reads TGTGCCAGCTCACCAGGCATACACTATGGCTACACCTTC.

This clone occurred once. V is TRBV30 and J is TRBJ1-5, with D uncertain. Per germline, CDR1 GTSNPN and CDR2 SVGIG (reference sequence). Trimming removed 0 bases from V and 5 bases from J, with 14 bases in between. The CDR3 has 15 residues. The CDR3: CAWSVPTVIDQPQHF. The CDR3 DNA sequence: TGTGCCTGGAGTGTACCAACGGTAATAGATCAGCCCCAGCATTTT.

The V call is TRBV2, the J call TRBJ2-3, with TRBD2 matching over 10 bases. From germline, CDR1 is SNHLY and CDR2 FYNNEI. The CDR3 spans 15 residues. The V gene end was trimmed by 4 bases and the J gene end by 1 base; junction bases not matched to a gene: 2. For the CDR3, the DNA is TGTGCCAGCAGTGCCGGGACTAGCGGCACAGATACGCAGTATTTT. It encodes CASSAGTSGTDTQYF.

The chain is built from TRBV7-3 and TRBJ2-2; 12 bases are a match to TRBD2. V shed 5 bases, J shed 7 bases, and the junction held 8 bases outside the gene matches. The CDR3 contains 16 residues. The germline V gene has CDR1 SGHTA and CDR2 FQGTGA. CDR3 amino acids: CASSPRTSGTGGELFF. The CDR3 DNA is TGTGCCAGCAGCCCCCGGACTAGCGGGACTGGCGGGGAGCTGTTTTTT.

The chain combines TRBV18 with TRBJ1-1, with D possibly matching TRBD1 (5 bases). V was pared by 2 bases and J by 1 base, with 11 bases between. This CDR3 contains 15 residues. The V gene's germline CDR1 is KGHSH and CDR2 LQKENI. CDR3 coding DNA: TGTGCCAGCTCACCAGAACAGGTAGCGAACACTGAAGCTTTCTTT. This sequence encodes CASSPEQVANTEAFF.

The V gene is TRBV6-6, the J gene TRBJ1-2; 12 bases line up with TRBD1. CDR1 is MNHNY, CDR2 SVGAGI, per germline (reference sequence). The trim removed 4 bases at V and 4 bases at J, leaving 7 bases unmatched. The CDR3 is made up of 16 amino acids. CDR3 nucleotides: TGTGCCAGCAGTTCCTCCGGGACAGGGGGCACCTATGGCTACACCTTC. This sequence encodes CASSSSGTGGTYGYTF.

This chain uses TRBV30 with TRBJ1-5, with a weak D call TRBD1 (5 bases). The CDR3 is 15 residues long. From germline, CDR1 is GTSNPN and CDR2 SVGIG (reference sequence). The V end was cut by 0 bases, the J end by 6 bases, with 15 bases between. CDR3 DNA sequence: TGTGCCTGGAGTGTAAGACAGCCCGGGTCTCAGCCCCAGCATTTT. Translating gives CAWSVRQPGSQPQHF.

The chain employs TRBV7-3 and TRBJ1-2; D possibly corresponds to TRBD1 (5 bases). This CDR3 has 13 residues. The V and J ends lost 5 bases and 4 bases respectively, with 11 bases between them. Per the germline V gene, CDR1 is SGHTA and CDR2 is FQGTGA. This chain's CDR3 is CASSPGRSYGYTF. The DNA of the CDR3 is TGTGCCAGCAGCCCAGGGAGGAGCTATGGCTACACCTTC.

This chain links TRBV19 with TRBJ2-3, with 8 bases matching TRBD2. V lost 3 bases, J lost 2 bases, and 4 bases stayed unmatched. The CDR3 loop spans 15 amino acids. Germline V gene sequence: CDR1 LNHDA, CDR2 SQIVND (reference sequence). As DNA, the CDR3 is TGTGCCAGTAGTATGCGGGGGGAGTTCACAGATACGCAGTATTTT. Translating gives CASSMRGEFTDTQYF.

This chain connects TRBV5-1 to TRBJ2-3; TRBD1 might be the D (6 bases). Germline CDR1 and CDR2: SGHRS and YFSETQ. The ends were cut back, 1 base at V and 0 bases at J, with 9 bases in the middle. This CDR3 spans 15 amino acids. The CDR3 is CASSLQGTSTDTQYF. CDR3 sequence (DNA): TGCGCCAGCAGCTTGCAGGGGACGAGCACAGATACGCAGTATTTT.

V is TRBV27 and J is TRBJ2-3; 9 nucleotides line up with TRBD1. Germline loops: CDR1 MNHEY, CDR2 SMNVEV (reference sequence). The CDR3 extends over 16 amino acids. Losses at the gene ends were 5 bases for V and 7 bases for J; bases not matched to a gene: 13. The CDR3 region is CASSPQAGTGKYTQYF. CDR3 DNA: TGTGCCAGCAGTCCCCAAGCTGGGACAGGGAAATATACGCAGTATTTT.

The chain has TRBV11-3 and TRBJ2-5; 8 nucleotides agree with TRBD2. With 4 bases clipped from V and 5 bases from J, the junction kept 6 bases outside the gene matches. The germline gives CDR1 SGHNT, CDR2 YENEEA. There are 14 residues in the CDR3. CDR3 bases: TGTGCCAGCAGCTCAATAGCGGGAAGCGAGACCCAGTACTTC. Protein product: CASSSIAGSETQYF.

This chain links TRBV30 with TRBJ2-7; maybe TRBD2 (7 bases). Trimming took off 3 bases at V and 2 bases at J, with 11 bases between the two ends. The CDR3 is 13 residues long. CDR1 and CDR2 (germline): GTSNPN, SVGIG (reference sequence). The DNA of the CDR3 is TGTGCCTGGAGAGGGGGGGGGACCTACGAGCAGTACTTC. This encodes CAWRGGGTYEQYF.

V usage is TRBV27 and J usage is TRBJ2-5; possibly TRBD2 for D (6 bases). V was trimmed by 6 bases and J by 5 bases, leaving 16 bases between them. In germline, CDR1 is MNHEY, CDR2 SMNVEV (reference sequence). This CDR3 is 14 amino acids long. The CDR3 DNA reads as TGTGCCAGCAGACTAATCGGGGGTATCGAGACCCAGTACTTC. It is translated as CASRLIGGIETQYF.

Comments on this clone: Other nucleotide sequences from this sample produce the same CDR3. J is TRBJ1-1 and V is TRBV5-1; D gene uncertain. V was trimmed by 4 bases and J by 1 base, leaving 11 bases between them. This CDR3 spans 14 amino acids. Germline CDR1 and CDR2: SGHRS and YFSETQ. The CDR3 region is CASSLQTGNTEAFF. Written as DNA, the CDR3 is TGCGCCAGCAGCCTCCAGACGGGGAACACTGAAGCTTTCTTT.

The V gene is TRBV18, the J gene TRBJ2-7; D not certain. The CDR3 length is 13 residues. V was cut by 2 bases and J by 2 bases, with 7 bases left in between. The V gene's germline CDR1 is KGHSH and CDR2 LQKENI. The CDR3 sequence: CASSPGETYEQYF. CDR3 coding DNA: TGTGCCAGCTCACCAGGAGAGACCTACGAGCAGTACTTC.

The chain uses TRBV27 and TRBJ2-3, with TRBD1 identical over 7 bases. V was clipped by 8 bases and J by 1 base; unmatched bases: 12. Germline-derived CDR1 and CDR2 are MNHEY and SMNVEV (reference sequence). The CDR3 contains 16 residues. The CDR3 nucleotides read TGTGCCAGCGAGAAATGGGGCGACAGGGGCACAGATACGCAGTATTTT. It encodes CASEKWGDRGTDTQYF.

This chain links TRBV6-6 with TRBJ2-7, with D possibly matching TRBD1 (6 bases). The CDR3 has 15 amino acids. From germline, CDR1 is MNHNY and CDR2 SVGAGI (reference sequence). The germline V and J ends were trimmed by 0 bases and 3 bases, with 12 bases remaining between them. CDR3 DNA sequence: TGTGCCAGCAGTTACTCCGGAACAGGGCGCTACGAGCAGTACTTC. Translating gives CASSYSGTGRYEQYF.

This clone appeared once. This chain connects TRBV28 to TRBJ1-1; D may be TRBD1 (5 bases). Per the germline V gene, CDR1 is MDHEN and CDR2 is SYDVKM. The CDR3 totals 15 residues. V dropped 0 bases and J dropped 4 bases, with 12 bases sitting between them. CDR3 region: CASSLWGAQGTEAFF. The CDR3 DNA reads TGTGCCAGCAGTTTATGGGGCGCCCAGGGCACTGAAGCTTTCTTT.

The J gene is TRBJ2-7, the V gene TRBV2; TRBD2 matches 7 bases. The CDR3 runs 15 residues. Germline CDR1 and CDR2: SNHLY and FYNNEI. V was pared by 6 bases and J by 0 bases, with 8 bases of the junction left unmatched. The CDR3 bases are TGTGCCAGCAGGGTACTAGCGTCCCCCTCCTACGAGCAGTACTTC. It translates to CASRVLASPSYEQYF.

The CDR3 DNA follows: TGTGCCAGCAGGACAGGGGTTTATGGCTACACCTTC. Encoded protein: CASRTGVYGYTF. The chain joins TRBV2 to TRBJ1-2, with TRBD1 matching over 8 bases. Germline CDR1 is SNHLY and CDR2 is FYNNEI. The CDR3 length is 12 residues. V gave up 6 bases and J gave up 5 bases; unmatched junction bases: 2.

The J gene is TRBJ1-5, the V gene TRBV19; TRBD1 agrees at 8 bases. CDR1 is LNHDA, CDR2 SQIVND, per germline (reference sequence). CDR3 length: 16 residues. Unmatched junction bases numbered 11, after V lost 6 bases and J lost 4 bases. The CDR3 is CASRITGTGDNQPQHF. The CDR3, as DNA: TGTGCCAGTAGAATTACTGGGACAGGAGATAATCAGCCCCAGCATTTT.

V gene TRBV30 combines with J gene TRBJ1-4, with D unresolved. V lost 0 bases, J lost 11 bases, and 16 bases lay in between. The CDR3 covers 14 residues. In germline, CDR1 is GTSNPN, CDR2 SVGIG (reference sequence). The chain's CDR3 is CAWSVSEATGKLFF. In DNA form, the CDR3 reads TGTGCCTGGAGTGTATCGGAGGCGACGGGGAAACTGTTTTTT.

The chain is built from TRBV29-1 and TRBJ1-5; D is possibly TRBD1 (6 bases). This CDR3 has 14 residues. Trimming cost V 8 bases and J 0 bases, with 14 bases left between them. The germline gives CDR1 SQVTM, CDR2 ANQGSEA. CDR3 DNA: TGCAGCCCCGGGAACAGGGATAGCAATCAGCCCCAGCATTTT. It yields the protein CSPGNRDSNQPQHF.

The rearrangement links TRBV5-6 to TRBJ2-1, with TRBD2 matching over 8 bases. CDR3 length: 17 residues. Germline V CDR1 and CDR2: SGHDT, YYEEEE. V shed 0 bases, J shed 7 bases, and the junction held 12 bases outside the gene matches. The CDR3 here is CASSLVGGRPLLNEQFF. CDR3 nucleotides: TGTGCCAGCAGCTTGGTCGGCGGGAGGCCCCTCCTGAATGAGCAGTTCTTC.

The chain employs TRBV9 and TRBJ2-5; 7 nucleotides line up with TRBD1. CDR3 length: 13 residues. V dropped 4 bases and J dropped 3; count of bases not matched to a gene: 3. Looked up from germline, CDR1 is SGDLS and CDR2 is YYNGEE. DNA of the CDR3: TGTGCCAGCAGCCCGACAGGGAAAGAGACCCAGTACTTC. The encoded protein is CASSPTGKETQYF.